A selection of T cell receptor beta chains follows, all from one sample in a study of cytomegalovirus exposure and HLA in healthy donors. TCRdb's table, derived via immunoSEQ multiplex PCR, lists solely in-frame clones and lacks some. This sample carries around 130,000 clones, around 8.5% of them seen once, and the ten largest clones take 5.5%. The sample comprised PBMCs. These receptors were collected from a man between 35 and 55 years old in good health and CMV-seronegative. CDR3s include the opening cysteine and the closing phenylalanine or tryptophan. D genes are given only for firm matches. Where a row states a size, it is once, few, many or the class of an expanded clone; other rows omit it.

d_call | j_call | clone_size | v_call | cdr3_aa | cdr3_nt
. | TRBJ2-7 | . | TRBV7-6 | CASSSRGYEQYF | TGTGCCAGCAGCTCCCGGGGCTACGAGCAGTACTTC
. | TRBJ2-6 | . | TRBV4-2 | CASSQLGTTGANVMTF | TGTGCCAGCAGCCAACTTGGGACAACCGGGGCAAACGTCATGACTTTC
TRBD2 | TRBJ2-2 | few | TRBV6-5 | CASSWGLVEGIWELFF | TGTGCCAGCAGTTGGGGACTAGTCGAGGGTATCTGGGAGCTGTTTTTT
TRBD1 | TRBJ1-5 | few | TRBV10-3 | CAISESRGGKSQPQHF | TGTGCCATCAGTGAGTCTAGAGGGGGCAAGAGTCAGCCCCAGCATTTT
TRBD2 | TRBJ2-7 | few | TRBV5-1 | CASSLEASGVVYEQYF | TGCGCCAGCAGCTTGGAGGCGAGCGGGGTGGTCTACGAGCAGTACTTC
TRBD2 | TRBJ2-3 | few | TRBV13 | CASSPRTSGGRGTQYF | TGTGCCAGCAGCCCTCGGACTAGCGGGGGACGGGGGACGCAGTATTTT
. | TRBJ1-4 | few | TRBV28 | CASSTDRSRRLFF | TGTGCCAGCAGTACAGACAGGTCGAGGAGACTGTTTTTT
TRBD1 | TRBJ2-3 | . | TRBV6-5 | CASRLGQGDTQYF | TGTGCCAGCAGGCTGGGACAGGGAGATACGCAGTATTTT
TRBD2 | TRBJ2-7 | . | TRBV30 | CAWRLAGIDEQYF | TGTGCCTGGAGGCTAGCGGGAATCGACGAGCAGTACTTC
TRBD1 | TRBJ2-7 | . | TRBV29-1 | CSVDISGTGYEQYF | TGCAGCGTTGATATATCCGGGACAGGGTACGAGCAGTACTTC
. | TRBJ2-2 | . | TRBV27 | CASSLRSGELFF | TGTGCCAGCAGTTTGCGGTCCGGGGAGCTGTTTTTT
TRBD1 | TRBJ1-6 | . | TRBV4-1 | CASSQDGAHGQGNNSPLHF | TGCGCCAGCAGCCAAGATGGGGCGCATGGACAGGGGAATAATTCACCCCTCCACTTT
. | TRBJ1-1 | . | TRBV19 | CASSMGRGGLNTEAFF | TGTGCCAGTAGTATGGGGCGAGGAGGGCTGAACACTGAAGCTTTCTTT
TRBD1 | TRBJ2-3 | . | TRBV5-1 | CASSSSGQGAGDTQYF | TGCGCCAGCAGTTCCTCCGGACAGGGGGCAGGAGATACGCAGTATTTT
. | TRBJ1-4 | . | TRBV5-1 | CASSPGRGGGAIRVEKLFF | TGCGCCAGCAGCCCTGGCCGTGGAGGAGGGGCGATTCGAGTTGAAAAACTGTTTTTT
. | TRBJ2-7 | . | TRBV9 | CASSPMGGIDEQYF | TGTGCCAGCAGCCCAATGGGGGGTATAGACGAGCAGTACTTC
TRBD1 | TRBJ1-2 | . | TRBV28 | CASSFGDRKGYTF | TGTGCCAGCAGTTTCGGGGACAGGAAGGGCTACACCTTC
. | TRBJ2-1 | . | TRBV11-2 | CASSQRQIYNEQFF | TGTGCCAGCAGCCAACGACAGATTTACAATGAGCAGTTCTTC
. | TRBJ2-5 | . | TRBV7-9 | CASSVSDSETQYF | TGTGCCAGCAGCGTATCGGACTCAGAGACCCAGTACTTC
. | TRBJ2-3 | few | TRBV9 | CASSVDTSTDTQYF | TGTGCCAGCAGCGTCGACACCAGCACAGATACGCAGTATTTT
. | TRBJ1-2 | few | TRBV29-1 | CSVRGDRGAGYTF | TGCAGCGTTCGGGGGGACCGGGGGGCTGGCTACACCTTC
. | TRBJ1-1 | . | TRBV6-1 | CASSMRTENTEAFF | TGTGCCAGCAGTATGAGGACAGAGAACACTGAAGCTTTCTTT